The clone carrying this T cell receptor beta chain was counted many times. The data stem from a study of response to subunit inactivated influenza vaccine. TCRdb used MiXCR to reprocess the RT-PCR reads, holding one entry per CDR3 protein. The table has more than 700,000 distinct CDR3 sequences, 20% to 25% seen once. Germline V gives CDR1 SGHTA, CDR2 FQGNSA. The CDR3 has 16 residues. The junction had 7 bases not matched to a gene; V was cut back by 2 bases and J by 4 bases. This receptor was taken from a man aged 50-59 years who received an inactivated influenza vaccine. This chain uses TRBV7-2 with TRBJ2-7, with 11 bases lining up with TRBD2. Sequenced here: PBMCs from blood, sampled less than 6 days after vaccination. The CDR3 sequence: CASSLPGTSGTYEQYF. CDR3 nucleotide sequence: TGTGCCAGCAGCTTACCCGGGACTAGCGGCACTTACGAGCAGTACTTC.